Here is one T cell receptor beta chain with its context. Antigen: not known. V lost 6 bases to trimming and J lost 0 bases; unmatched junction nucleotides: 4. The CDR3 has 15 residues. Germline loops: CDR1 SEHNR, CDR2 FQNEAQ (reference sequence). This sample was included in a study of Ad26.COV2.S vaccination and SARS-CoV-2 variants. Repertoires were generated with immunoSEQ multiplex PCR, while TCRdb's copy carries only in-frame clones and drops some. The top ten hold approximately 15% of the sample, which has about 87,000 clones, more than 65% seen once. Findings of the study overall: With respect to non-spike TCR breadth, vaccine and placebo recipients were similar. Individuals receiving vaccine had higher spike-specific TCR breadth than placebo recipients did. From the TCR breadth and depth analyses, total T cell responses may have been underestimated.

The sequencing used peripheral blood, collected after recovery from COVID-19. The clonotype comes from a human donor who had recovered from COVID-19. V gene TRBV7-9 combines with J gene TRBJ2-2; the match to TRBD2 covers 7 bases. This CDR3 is CASRPGTTNTGELFF. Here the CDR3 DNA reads TGTGCCAGCAGACCCGGGACTACGAACACCGGGGAGCTGTTTTTT.